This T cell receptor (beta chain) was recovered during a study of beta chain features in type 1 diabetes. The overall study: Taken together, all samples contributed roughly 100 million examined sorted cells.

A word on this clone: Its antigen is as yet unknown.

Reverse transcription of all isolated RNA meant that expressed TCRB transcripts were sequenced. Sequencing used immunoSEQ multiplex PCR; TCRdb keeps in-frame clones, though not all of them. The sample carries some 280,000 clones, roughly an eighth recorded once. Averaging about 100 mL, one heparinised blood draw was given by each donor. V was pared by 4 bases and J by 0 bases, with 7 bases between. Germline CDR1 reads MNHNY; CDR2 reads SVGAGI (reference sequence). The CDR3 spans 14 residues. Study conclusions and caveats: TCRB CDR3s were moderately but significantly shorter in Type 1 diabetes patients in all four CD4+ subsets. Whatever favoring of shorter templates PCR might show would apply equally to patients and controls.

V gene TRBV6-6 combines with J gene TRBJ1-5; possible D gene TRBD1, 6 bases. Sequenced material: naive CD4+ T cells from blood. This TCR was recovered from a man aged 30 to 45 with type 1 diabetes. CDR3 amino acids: CASSSGDSNQPQHF. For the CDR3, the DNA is TGTGCCAGCAGTTCAGGGGATAGCAATCAGCCCCAGCATTTT.